Below, one T cell receptor (beta chain) is given with its context. Its ends do not fully match the called genes, so a read error is possible. This specimen comes from a study of tumor and adjacent non-tumor tissue in lung cancer. Study details: Patients comprised 12 adenocarcinoma, 2 squamous cell carcinoma and 1 small cell lung cancer. The patients, roughly 9 men and roughly 5 women, were roughly 30 to 80 with stage I to III disease. Samples averaged approximately 3.9 million productive TCRbeta reads each.

No cell sorting was done before RNA was extracted from the tissue. Donors were chemotherapy-naive, newly diagnosed lung cancer surgical patients in China, August–late 2014. TCRbeta libraries were built with three rounds of nested PCR, modified from ARM-PCR. One entry per CDR3 protein, called by TCRdb with MiXCR from the multiplex PCR reads. The sample lists fewer than 100,000 distinct CDR3 sequences; 72% were seen once. Looked up from germline, CDR1 is SQVTM and CDR2 is ANQGSEA. This CDR3 comprises 15 residues. The V call is TRBV29-1, the J call TRBJ2-3; 7 nucleotides align to TRBD1. The receptor's source is a woman between 40 and 50 years old with non-small cell lung cancer. Material for sequencing was lung tumor tissue. CDR3 nucleotides: TGCGGCTTTGCGGCGAGAGAGGTCGGGACAGATACGCAGTATTTC. Translated: CGFAAREVGTDTQYF.